This T cell receptor beta chain was sequenced during a study of radiation and T cells in renal cell carcinoma. Study-wide results and limits: Without pretreatment biopsies, baseline tumor clonotype presence was undetermined.

Described time point: baseline pretreatment blood. The treatment denotes: 15 Gy SBRT to primary tumor, nephrectomy 4 weeks later. Measured with immunoSEQ multiplex PCR; TCRdb has only the in-frame clones, and not every one. In the table there are about 150,000 clones, roughly nine tenths of which are singletons. The V gene's germline CDR1 is SGHRS and CDR2 YFSETQ. Deletions cut 0 bases from V and 2 bases from J, with 2 bases between. The CDR3 is made up of 12 amino acids. This clone was counted a few times. Its antigen remains unidentified. This same CDR3 is encoded by further DNA sequences in the sample.

V gene TRBV5-1 combines with J gene TRBJ1-2; D uncertain. The receptor was isolated from a woman in her 70s with renal cell carcinoma. The material was blood, obtained from a patient whose treatment included radiotherapy and nephrectomy. The CDR3 loop is CASSLGNYGYTF. CDR3 sequence (DNA): TGCGCCAGCAGCTTGGGGAACTATGGCTACACCTTC. Looking up the rest from reference TRBV5-1 and TRBJ1-2 gives the full variable domain: KAGVTQTPRYLIKTRGQQVTLSCSPISGHRSVSWYQQTPGQGLQFLFEYFSETQRNKGNFPGRFSGRQFSNSRSEMNVSTLELGDSALYLCASSLGNYGYTFGSGTRLTVV.